Listed below are T cell receptor beta chains from one sample, sequenced in a study of blood T cell repertoires in COVID-19. The assay was immunoSEQ multiplex PCR, and TCRdb's table has in-frame clones only and misses some. The sample holds 350,000 to 400,000 clones, roughly 90% seen once. Specimen: peripheral blood. These receptors came from a man younger than 35 with active or convalescent COVID-19. CDR3s include the opening cysteine and the closing phenylalanine or tryptophan. D genes are given only for firm matches. Size tells how often a clone was seen (once, few, many) or the class of an expanded clone, and some rows leave it out.

d_gene	v_gene	j_gene	abundance	CDR3nt	CDR3aa
.	TRBV6-1	TRBJ1-5	.	TGTGCCAGCAGTGACGGGACAAATAGCAATCAGCCCCAGCATTTT	CASSDGTNSNQPQHF
TRBD2	TRBV4-3	TRBJ2-1	.	TGCGCCAGCAGCCAAGATTTTAGCGGGAGTAGGTATGAGCAGTTCTTC	CASSQDFSGSRYEQFF
.	TRBV28	TRBJ1-5	.	TGTGCCAGCAGTTTTCTCCCTCCGAGGAATCAGCCCCAGCATTTT	CASSFLPPRNQPQHF
.	TRBV7-3	TRBJ1-1	.	TGTGCCAGCAGCTTAGCGGGGTCGTACACTGAAGCTTTCTTT	CASSLAGSYTEAFF
.	TRBV4-1	TRBJ2-7	once	TGCGCCAGCAGCCAAGATACTAGCCGAACCTACGAGCAGTACTTC	CASSQDTSRTYEQYF
.	TRBV6-5	TRBJ2-1	once	TGTGCCAGCAGTCCCTTTGTGGGGGGATACAATGAGCAGTTCTTC	CASSPFVGGYNEQFF
.	TRBV9	TRBJ2-1	.	TGTGCCAGCAGCGCACCCCCTACGGGGGGCCCTACTACGCGCGCGCGTCAGCAGTTCTTC	CASSAPPTGGPTTRARQQFF
.	TRBV23-1	TRBJ1-5	.	TGCGCCAGCAGTCAACGATGGGCGGGCTATAGCAATCAGCCCCAGCATTTT	CASSQRWAGYSNQPQHF
TRBD2	TRBV27	TRBJ2-7	once	TGTGCCAGCTGCCCGGGACTAGCGCCCCGGGGGGAGCAGTACTTC	CASCPGLAPRGEQYF
.	TRBV7-8	TRBJ2-3	.	TGTGCCAGCAGCTTCCCTAGCACAGATACGCAGTATTTT	CASSFPSTDTQYF
TRBD1	TRBV27	TRBJ1-4	few	TGTGCCAGCAATCTTCCGGGACAGGGAATCGTGAATGAAAAACTGTTTTTT	CASNLPGQGIVNEKLFF
TRBD1	TRBV7-2	TRBJ1-6	.	TGTGCCAGCCAACGACAGGGTCAGGGTTCACCCCTCCACTTT	CASQRQGQGSPLHF
.	TRBV5-5	TRBJ1-5	.	TGTGCCAGCAGCCAGGATGACCCGTGGGATCAGCCCCAGCATTTT	CASSQDDPWDQPQHF
TRBD2	TRBV5-1	TRBJ2-1	.	TGCGCCAGCAGCTTTTCTAGCGGGGTCAATGAGCAGTTCTTC	CASSFSSGVNEQFF
.	TRBV7-9	TRBJ2-1	.	TGTGCCAGCAGCTCAAAAGGGGCCATTACCTACAATGAGCAGTTCTTC	CASSSKGAITYNEQFF
.	TRBV4-3	TRBJ2-3	.	TGCGCCAGCAGCCAAGATGGGGGGGCCGGAGATACGCAGTATTTT	CASSQDGGAGDTQYF
TRBD1	TRBV6-6	TRBJ1-6	.	TGTGCCAGCAGACCGCCGGGACAGGGGAATTCACCCCTCCACTTT	CASRPPGQGNSPLHF